The 15 T cell receptor beta chains presented below share a single source sample, sequenced in a study of T cell repertoires in cytomegalovirus infection. Their cognate antigens are unknown. TCRdb re-derived calls from the reads in MiXCR, one entry per CDR3 protein. The sample carries about 830,000 distinct CDR3 sequences, less than 35% recorded once. Sequencing used cultured CD8+ T cells from PBMCs, obtained from culture after CMV antigen stimulation. The source of these receptors is a human donor in good health (CMV status not recorded). Some clones in this sample may be carry-over from other donors' samples.

The V call is TRBV4-1, the J call TRBJ2-5; tentatively, D is TRBD2 (5 bases). CDR1 and CDR2 (germline): MGHRA, YSYEKL. This CDR3 spans 19 amino acids. Trimming took off 0 bases at V and 0 bases at J, with 20 bases between the two ends. CDR3 DNA: TGCGCCAGCAGCCAAGAAGGGTTAGAGGGCGGCCTAAACCAAGAGACCCAGTACTTC. The encoded protein is CASSQEGLEGGLNQETQYF.

The rearrangement links TRBV4-3 to TRBJ1-1, with unresolved D. V was pared by 4 bases and J by 4 bases, with 10 bases between. CDR3 size: 13 residues. Per germline, CDR1 LGHNA and CDR2 YSLEER. The CDR3 region is CASSLGKGTEAFF. CDR3 coding DNA: TGCGCCAGCAGCCTTGGAAAGGGCACTGAAGCTTTCTTT.

This clonotype showed up many times. Germline is not matched at one junction end, which may reflect a read error. The rearrangement joins TRBV5-1 to TRBJ2-7, with D possibly TRBD1 on 6 matching bases. The germline CDR1 and CDR2 sequences are SGHRS and YFSETQ. CDR3 length: 13 residues. The CDR3 region is CASSSTGSYEQYF. The DNA of the CDR3 is TGTGCCAGCAGCTCTACAGGGTCCTACGAGCAGTACTTC.

The chain combines TRBV3-1 with TRBJ2-7; a weak D match, TRBD2 (6 bases). This CDR3 comprises 13 residues. Trimming cost V 0 bases and J 7 bases, with 10 bases left between them. Per the germline V gene, CDR1 is LGHDT and CDR2 is YNNKEL (reference sequence). The CDR3 spells CASSQDGGVEQYF. DNA of the CDR3: TGTGCCAGCAGCCAAGATGGAGGGGTAGAGCAGTACTTC.

The chain links TRBV27 to TRBJ1-5; 10 bases line up with TRBD1. The CDR3 covers 20 residues. Trimming took 2 bases from V and 0 from J; bases not matched to a gene: 13. The germline V gene has CDR1 MNHEY and CDR2 SMNVEV (reference sequence). The chain's CDR3 is CASSLRARDRGAYSNQPQHF. DNA of the CDR3: TGTGCCAGCAGTTTACGAGCCCGGGACAGGGGTGCTTATAGCAATCAGCCCCAGCATTTT.

This clonotype was counted ten times or more. The chain joins TRBV7-6 to TRBJ2-5; D remains ambiguous. The CDR3 runs to 14 residues. The germline V gene has CDR1 SGHVS and CDR2 FNYEAQ. V lost 5 bases and J lost 0, with 10 bases in between. DNA of the CDR3: TGTGCCAGCAGCCCTGACTGGAACCAAGAGACCCAGTACTTC. Its translation is CASSPDWNQETQYF.

Ten or more counts support this clonotype. This chain connects TRBV7-6 to TRBJ1-6; possibly TRBD1 for D (5 bases). There are 15 residues in the CDR3. V was pared by 1 base and J by 7 bases, with 11 bases between. The V gene's germline CDR1 is SGHVS and CDR2 FNYEAQ. CDR3 in amino acids: CASSLVGETNSPLHF. CDR3 nucleotides: TGTGCCAGCAGCTTAGTAGGGGAGACGAATTCACCCCTCCACTTT.

The rearrangement links TRBV7-2 to TRBJ2-2; the D gene is possibly TRBD2 (7 bases). The CDR3 spans 13 residues. Per the germline V gene, CDR1 is SGHTA and CDR2 is FQGNSA. The V end lost 3 bases, the J end lost 10 bases, and 12 bases lay between the germline ends. Here the CDR3 reads CASSLPGGEELFF. DNA of the CDR3: TGTGCCAGCAGCTTGCCGGGGGGCGAGGAGCTGTTTTTT.

The rearrangement joins TRBV2 to TRBJ1-1; D is possibly TRBD1 (5 bases). The CDR3 spans 16 residues. Germline-derived CDR1 and CDR2 are SNHLY and FYNNEI. Trimming stripped 3 bases from V and 1 base from J, with 15 bases between. For the CDR3, the DNA is TGTGCCAGCAGTGAGGACCACGGGGGGACGAACACTGAAGCTTTCTTT. This gives the protein CASSEDHGGTNTEAFF.

This clonotype was detected ten times or more. The V and J genes are TRBV20-1 and TRBJ2-1; D may be TRBD1 or TRBD2 (6 bases each). Trimming stripped 0 bases from V and 9 bases from J, with 12 bases between. Germline loops: CDR1 DFQATT, CDR2 SNEGSKA (reference sequence). The CDR3 is 13 residues long. CDR3 coding DNA: TGCAGTGCTAGAGAGGGGTCGGGGGCTGAGCAGTTCTTC. This codes for CSAREGSGAEQFF.

The chain joins TRBV27 to TRBJ2-1; D gene ambiguous. The CDR3 extends over 16 amino acids. The V end was cut by 5 bases, the J end by 0 bases, with 14 bases between. Germline lookup yields CDR1 MNHEY and CDR2 SMNVEV (reference sequence). This CDR3 is CASSPSQAVSYNEQFF. The CDR3, as DNA: TGTGCCAGCAGTCCCTCCCAGGCTGTCTCCTACAATGAGCAGTTCTTC.

This chain joins TRBV6-2 or TRBV6-3 and TRBJ2-1; D is uncertain. V dropped 6 bases and J dropped 4 bases, with 13 bases sitting between them. The CDR3 has 14 amino acids. Germline loops: CDR1 MNHEY, CDR2 SVGEGT. CDR3 DNA: TGTGCCAGCAGCCTCCCGGGCGGATACAATGAGCAGTTCTTC. This codes for CASSLPGGYNEQFF.

This clonotype showed up just a few times. This rearrangement joins TRBV5-6 to TRBJ2-7, with 7 bases lining up with TRBD1. The ends lost 2 bases at V and 5 bases at J; junction bases unmatched: 7. CDR3 length: 14 amino acids. Germline V CDR1 and CDR2: SGHDT, YYEEEE. CDR3 coding DNA: TGTGCCAGCAGCTTCACTTCACAGGGGCACGAGCAGTACGTC. Translated: CASSFTSQGHEQYV.

This clonotype has more than one count but fewer than ten. The chain couples TRBV6-5 to TRBJ2-1; 8 bases are a match to TRBD2. V lost 5 bases to trimming and J lost 4 bases; unmatched junction nucleotides: 7. Germline loops: CDR1 MNHEY, CDR2 SVGAGI. This CDR3 has 15 amino acids. The CDR3 DNA sequence: TGTGCCAGCAGTACGGGGGGGGGCCCTTACAATGAGCAGTTCTTC. As protein: CASSTGGGPYNEQFF.

The chain couples TRBV18 to TRBJ2-1, with D unresolved. CDR3 length: 13 residues. CDR1 is KGHSH and CDR2 is LQKENI in the germline V gene. The germline V and J ends were trimmed by 2 bases and 7 bases, with 9 bases remaining between them. The CDR3 nucleotides are TGTGCCAGCTCACCAGGAGTACTGAATGAGCAGTTCTTC. This translates into CASSPGVLNEQFF.